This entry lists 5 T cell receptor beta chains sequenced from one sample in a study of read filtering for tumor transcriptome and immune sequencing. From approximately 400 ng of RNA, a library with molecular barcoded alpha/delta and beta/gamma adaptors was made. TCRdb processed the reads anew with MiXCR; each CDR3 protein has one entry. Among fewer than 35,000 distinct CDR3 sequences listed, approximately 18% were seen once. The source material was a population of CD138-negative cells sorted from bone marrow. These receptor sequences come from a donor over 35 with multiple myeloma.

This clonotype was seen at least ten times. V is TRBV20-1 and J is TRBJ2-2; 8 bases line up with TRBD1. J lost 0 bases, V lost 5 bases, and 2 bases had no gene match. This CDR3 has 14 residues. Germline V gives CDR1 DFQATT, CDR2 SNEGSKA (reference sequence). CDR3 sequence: CSAQQGANTGELFF. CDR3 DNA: TGCAGTGCTCAACAGGGGGCGAACACCGGGGAGCTGTTTTTT.

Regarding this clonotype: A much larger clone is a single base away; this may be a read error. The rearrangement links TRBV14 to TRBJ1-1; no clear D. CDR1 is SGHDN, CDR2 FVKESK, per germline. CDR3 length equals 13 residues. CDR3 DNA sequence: TGTACCAGCAGCCCTCAAATGGACACTGAAGCTTTCTTT. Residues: CTSSPQMDTEAFF. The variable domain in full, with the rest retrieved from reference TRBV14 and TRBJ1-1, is EAGVTQFPSHSVIEKGQTVTLRCDPISGHDNLYWYRRVMGKEIKFLLHFVKESKQDESGMPNNRFLAERTGGTYSTLKVQPAELEDSGVYFCTSSPQMDTEAFFGQGTRLTVV.

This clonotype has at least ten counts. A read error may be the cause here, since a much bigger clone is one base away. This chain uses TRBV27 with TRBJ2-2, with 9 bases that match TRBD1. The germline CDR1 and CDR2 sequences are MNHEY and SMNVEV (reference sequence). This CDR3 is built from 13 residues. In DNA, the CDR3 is TGTGCCACCGGGACAGGGCGCACCGGGGAGCTGTCTTTT. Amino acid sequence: CATGTGRTGELSF.

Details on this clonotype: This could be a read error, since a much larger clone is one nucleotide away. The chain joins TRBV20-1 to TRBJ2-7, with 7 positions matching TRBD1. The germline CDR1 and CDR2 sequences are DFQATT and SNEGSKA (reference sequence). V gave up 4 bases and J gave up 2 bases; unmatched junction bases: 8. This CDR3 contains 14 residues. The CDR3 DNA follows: TGCAGTGCTAAAGGGACCGGGACAGCCTACGAGCAGTACTTC. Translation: CSAKGTGTAYEQYF.

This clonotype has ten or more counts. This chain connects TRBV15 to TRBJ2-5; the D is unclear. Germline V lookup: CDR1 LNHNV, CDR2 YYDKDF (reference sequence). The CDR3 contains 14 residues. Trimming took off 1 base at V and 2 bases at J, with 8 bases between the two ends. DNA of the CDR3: TGTGCCACCAGCAGAGGCCTCTCTCAAGAGACCCAGTACTTC. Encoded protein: CATSRGLSQETQYF.